A single sample is the source of the 14 T cell receptor beta chains below, sequenced in a study of blood T cell repertoires in COVID-19. TCRdb keeps only in-frame clones here, not all; method: immunoSEQ multiplex PCR. The sample carries about 140,000 clones, roughly 80% recorded once. Sample: peripheral blood. These TCRs come from a woman aged 60-75 years with acute or convalescent COVID-19.

V gene TRBV27 combines with J gene TRBJ2-7; 7 bases align to TRBD1. J lost 2 bases, V lost 6 bases, and 10 bases had no gene match. This CDR3 comprises 15 residues. CDR1 and CDR2 from the germline V gene are MNHEY and SMNVEV (reference sequence). The CDR3 bases are TGTGCCAGCAGGCCACCGGGACAGCCTACCTACGAGCAGTACTTC. This sequence encodes CASRPPGQPTYEQYF.

In its sample, this clone was seen a few times. The chain employs TRBV5-8 and TRBJ2-1; TRBD2 is a possible D gene (5 bases). CDR1 SGHTS and CDR2 YDEGEE come from the germline V gene. Between the trimmed V and J ends, which lost 0 bases and 7 bases, there was a span of 14 bases. The CDR3 has 15 residues. The CDR3 is CASSLAGLRGNEQFF. The CDR3 DNA is TGTGCCAGCAGCTTGGCGGGCCTTAGAGGGAATGAGCAGTTCTTC. The full variable domain, completed using reference TRBV5-8 and TRBJ2-1, is EAGVTQSPTHLIKTRGQQATLRCSPISGHTSVYWYQQALGLGLQFLLWYDEGEERNRGNFPPRFSGRQFPNYSSELNVNALELEDSALYLCASSLAGLRGNEQFFGPGTRLTVL.

V is TRBV29-1 and J is TRBJ2-1; tentatively, D is TRBD2 (6 bases). Germline V gene lookup returns CDR1 SQVTM and CDR2 ANQGSEA. This CDR3 is 14 amino acids long. V was trimmed by 4 bases and J by 7 bases, leaving 17 bases between them. This CDR3 is CSVGAGGPRNEQFF. The CDR3 DNA follows: TGCAGCGTTGGGGCAGGAGGGCCTAGAAATGAGCAGTTCTTC.

This clone appeared a single time. A junction end diverges from the germline sequence, so it may reflect a read error. CDR3 bases: TGTGCTAGCAGCCTCGGGACTAGCAATTACGATACGCAGTATTTT. Translated, it gives CASSLGTSNYDTQYF. The genes are TRBV7-7 and TRBJ2-3; 9 positions match TRBD2. This CDR3 spans 15 amino acids. CDR1 SSHAT and CDR2 FNYEAQ come from the germline V gene (reference sequence).

The chain employs TRBV7-2 and TRBJ2-7; 9 bases align to TRBD1. The CDR3 covers 16 residues. Germline CDR1 SGHTA, CDR2 FQGNSA. Unmatched junction bases numbered 12, after V lost 5 bases and J lost 4 bases. The CDR3 loop is CASSLGQGMRRYEQYF. Written as DNA, the CDR3 is TGTGCCAGCAGCCTCGGACAGGGGATGCGAAGGTACGAGCAGTACTTC.

The rearrangement joins TRBV5-8 to TRBJ1-4; perhaps TRBD1 as D (5 bases). This CDR3 comprises 14 residues. Per the germline V gene, CDR1 is SGHTS and CDR2 is YDEGEE. Between the trimmed V and J ends, which lost 2 bases and 8 bases, there was a span of 13 bases. DNA of the CDR3: TGTGCCAGCAGCTTCAAGGGGTTAGGAGAAAAACTGTTTTTT. It yields the protein CASSFKGLGEKLFF.

This clone was picked up a small number of times. V gene TRBV6-5 combines with J gene TRBJ1-4; 7 bases are a match to TRBD1. J was trimmed by 8 bases and V by 2 bases; bases with no gene match: 5. The CDR3 is 14 amino acids. Germline CDR1 MNHEY, CDR2 SVGAGI. The CDR3 DNA reads TGTGCCAGCAGTTACGCGACAGGGAACGAAAAACTGTTTTTT. It codes for CASSYATGNEKLFF.

This rearrangement joins TRBV6-6 to TRBJ2-1; tentatively, D is TRBD2 (6 bases). The CDR3 covers 12 residues. Trimming stripped 8 bases from V and 8 bases from J, with 13 bases between. The germline V gene encodes CDR1 MNHNY and CDR2 SVGAGI (reference sequence). CDR3 region: CASGGMKDEQFF. The CDR3 coding sequence is TGTGCCAGCGGCGGGATGAAGGATGAGCAGTTCTTC.

This clone was observed a handful of times. This chain uses TRBV27 with TRBJ2-7; 7 bases match TRBD2. Germline trimming cut 3 bases from V and 0 bases from J; bases unmatched to any gene: 2. Germline CDR1 MNHEY, CDR2 SMNVEV (reference sequence). The CDR3 runs to 14 residues. CDR3 DNA: TGTGCCAGCAGTTTGACGGGGGGCTCCTACGAGCAGTACTTC. This encodes CASSLTGGSYEQYF.

The V call is TRBV14, the J call TRBJ1-3, with a tentative D call TRBD1 (6 bases). This CDR3 has 16 amino acids. The germline gives CDR1 SGHDN, CDR2 FVKESK. V was pared by 4 bases and J by 0 bases, with 13 bases between. The CDR3 DNA is TGTGCCAGCAGCCCCCAGGGGCTGGGCTCTGGAAACACCATATATTTT. Its protein is CASSPQGLGSGNTIYF.

The chain carries TRBV29-1 and TRBJ1-2; perhaps TRBD1 as D (6 bases). V was cut by 3 bases and J by 6 bases, with 17 bases left in between. Looked up from germline, CDR1 is SQVTM and CDR2 is ANQGSEA. The CDR3 covers 14 residues. The CDR3 DNA reads TGCAGCGTTGATCGCGTACAGGGCTTAGATGGCTACACCTTC. Translation gives CSVDRVQGLDGYTF.

This clone was recorded once. This chain links TRBV5-4 with TRBJ2-5; 10 bases agree with TRBD1. V was pared by 9 bases and J by 4 bases, with 12 bases of the junction left unmatched. There are 15 residues in the CDR3. The germline gives CDR1 SGHNT, CDR2 YYREEE (reference sequence). CDR3: CAMQIRDRGGETQYF. The CDR3, as DNA: TGTGCCATGCAGATCCGGGACAGGGGCGGAGAGACCCAGTACTTC. Based on the CDR3 plus reference TRBV5-4 and TRBJ2-5, the full variable domain is ETGVTQSPTHLIKTRGQQVTLRCSSQSGHNTVSWYQQALGQGPQFIFQYYREEENGRGNFPPRFSGLQFPNYSSELNVNALELDDSALYLCAMQIRDRGGETQYFGPGTRLLVL.

V and J are TRBV28 and TRBJ2-1; TRBD1 matches 8 bases. Germline trimming cut 6 bases from V and 4 bases from J; bases unmatched to any gene: 17. The CDR3 spans 18 residues. In germline, CDR1 is MDHEN, CDR2 SYDVKM. The CDR3: CASSHWASDRGSYNEQFF. The CDR3 bases are TGTGCCAGCAGCCATTGGGCCTCTGACAGGGGATCTTACAATGAGCAGTTCTTC.

The chain employs TRBV2 and TRBJ1-2; a weak D match, TRBD1 (6 bases). The CDR3 runs 16 residues. V shed 11 bases and J shed 8 bases, with 30 bases lying between them. Germline V gives CDR1 SNHLY, CDR2 FYNNEI. CDR3 loop: CAGTLWTAQGGRGYTF. CDR3 DNA sequence: TGTGCCGGGACGTTATGGACAGCTCAAGGGGGTAGGGGCTACACCTTC.